This T cell receptor (beta chain) was sequenced during a study of cytomegalovirus exposure and HLA in healthy donors. Study information: In an early release, HLA-typed donors contributed tens of millions of unique TCR sequences. Findings of the study overall: When analyzed later, a missense DCLRE1C variant was found to be linked to TCR beta V- and J-gene trimming. Through in vitro validation, a few CMV-associated chains were shown to be specific for CMV antigens. Indistinguishability led to the exclusion of some V segments, TRBV6-2 and TRBV6-3 included.

Trimming cost V 1 base and J 6 bases; bases outside gene matches: 9. CDR1 is SGHDN, CDR2 FVKESK, per germline. This CDR3 comprises 16 residues. Vbeta (60) and Jbeta (13) primers were used in the PCR. Generated by immunoSEQ multiplex PCR, the TCRdb table keeps only in-frame clones and is missing some. In the table there are about 200,000 clones, around three quarters of which are singletons. Comment on this clone: No antigen is known for it.

Sequenced input: PBMCs. The TCR sequence derives from a young woman in good health and CMV-seropositive. The chain links TRBV14 to TRBJ2-1; 7 bases align to TRBD2. Here the CDR3 DNA reads TGTGCCAGCAGCCAAGGGAAGCTAGCGGAACGCAATGAGCAGTTCTTC. Translation: CASSQGKLAERNEQFF.